What follows are 16 T cell receptor beta chains derived from one specimen sequenced in a study of T cell responses to AZD1222 COVID-19 vaccine (dated by TCRdb to the early 2020s). Libraries were built with the immunoSEQ multiplex PCR assay. Imported from immuneACCESS, the table was reduced by TCRdb to in-frame sequences with V and J called. These copies leave out some clones; in studies compared against another copy, an unresolved V gene accounts for under half, and the cause of the remainder is not known. This sample lists around 83,000 clones; just over 90% were detected once. Roughly 5.9% of the sample rests with the top ten. The time point tag for this specimen amounts to: about 28 days (+/-7) after the second vaccine dose. The sequenced sample was peripheral blood, obtained 28 days after the second AZD1222 dose. The receptors derive from an adult who received the AZD1222 COVID-19 vaccine.

The rearrangement uses TRBV10-3 and TRBJ2-2; 11 nucleotides line up with TRBD2. V was clipped by 7 bases and J by 7 bases; unmatched bases: 8. Germline V gene sequence: CDR1 ENHRY, CDR2 SYGVKD. The CDR3 spans 15 residues. The chain's CDR3 is CAITGTSGNGGELFF. The CDR3 nucleotides read TGTGCCATCACTGGGACTAGCGGTAATGGCGGGGAGCTGTTTTTT.

Points on this clone: The junction departs from the called germline gene at one end, perhaps through a read error. The chain is built from TRBV23-1 and TRBJ1-1, with no clear D. TRBV23-1 is an ORF; its function is uncertain. This CDR3 has 11 amino acids. CDR3 in DNA: TGCGCCAGCAGCCCGCAGCTGAAGGAGGTCTTT. Translated, it gives CASSPQLKEVF.

The rearrangement links TRBV7-2 to TRBJ1-2; 7 bases agree with TRBD1. This CDR3 has 13 amino acids. V lost 4 bases and J lost 4; bases outside the gene matches: 3. Germline V gives CDR1 SGHTA, CDR2 FQGNSA. CDR3 sequence (DNA): TGTGCCAGCAGCTGGAGGGGGCCCTATGGCTACACCTTC. Residues: CASSWRGPYGYTF.

This chain links TRBV30 with TRBJ1-5; TRBD1 matches 10 bases. The junction had 6 bases not matched to a gene; V was cut back by 3 bases and J by 7 bases. The CDR3 covers 14 residues. In germline, CDR1 is GTSNPN, CDR2 SVGIG (reference sequence). The CDR3 DNA reads TGTGCCTGGAGACGACAGGGGGCCGGCCAGCCCCAGCATTTT. It encodes CAWRRQGAGQPQHF.

V usage is TRBV29-1 and J usage is TRBJ1-1; the D is unclear. The CDR3 consists of 12 residues. Germline V gene sequence: CDR1 SQVTM, CDR2 ANQGSEA. V was pared by 7 bases and J by 0 bases, with 9 bases between. The CDR3 sequence: CSGGDMNTEAFF. Written as DNA, the CDR3 is TGCAGCGGGGGAGACATGAACACTGAAGCTTTCTTT.

The genes are TRBV4-2 and TRBJ1-6; perhaps TRBD1 as D (6 bases). The V and J ends lost 0 bases and 4 bases respectively, with 16 bases between them. Looked up from germline, CDR1 is LGHNA and CDR2 is YNFKEQ. The length of the CDR3 is 18 residues. The CDR3 region has the DNA TGTGCCAGCAGCCAAGATCTTTCGGGGCAGGGGTATAATTCACCCCTCCACTTT. This encodes CASSQDLSGQGYNSPLHF.

The V and J genes are TRBV2 and TRBJ2-2; no clear D gene. CDR3 length: 11 amino acids. Germline V lookup: CDR1 SNHLY, CDR2 FYNNEI. CDR3 amino acids: CVCANTGELFF. The DNA for the CDR3 is TGTGTATGTGCGAACACCGGGGAGCTGTTTTTT.

The chain is built from TRBV21-1 and TRBJ1-5. TRBV21-1 is assigned pseudogene status. The CDR3 spans 16 residues. CDR3 DNA: TGTGCCAGCAGCCACTTGTTCGGGTATAGCAATCAGCCCCAGCATTTT. Protein: CASSHLFGYSNQPQHF.

This chain uses TRBV5-5 with TRBJ2-5; D possibly corresponds to TRBD1 (5 bases). Deletions cut 2 bases from V and 3 bases from J, with 11 bases between. The length of the CDR3 is 14 residues. Germline CDR1 and CDR2: SGHKS and YYEKEE (reference sequence). In DNA form, the CDR3 reads TGTGCCAGCAGCTTAGATGGCAGGGAAGAGACCCAGTACTTC. This translates into CASSLDGREETQYF.

This rearrangement joins TRBV5-5 to TRBJ1-5; TRBD1 is a possible D gene (5 bases). V gave up 4 bases and J gave up 1 base, with 18 bases separating them. The CDR3 consists of 17 residues. Germline CDR1 and CDR2: SGHKS and YYEKEE (reference sequence). CDR3 loop: CASSTLVGVTSNQPQHF. CDR3 in DNA: TGTGCCAGCAGCACCCTAGTGGGGGTTACGAGCAATCAGCCCCAGCATTTT.

J is TRBJ2-7 and V is TRBV11-2, with a weak D call TRBD2 (6 bases). This CDR3 comprises 15 residues. The germline V gene has CDR1 SGHAT and CDR2 FQNNGV. V shed 6 bases and J shed 0 bases, with 15 bases lying between them. The CDR3 region is CASRPTPGLSYEQYF. Here the CDR3 DNA reads TGTGCCAGCAGGCCAACGCCGGGACTCTCCTACGAGCAGTACTTC.

The gene calls are TRBV7-2 and TRBJ2-5; 7 nucleotides agree with TRBD2. The CDR3 loop spans 15 amino acids. The V and J ends lost 4 bases and 5 bases, in that order; junction bases with no gene match: 10. Per germline, CDR1 SGHTA and CDR2 FQGNSA. CDR3 nucleotide sequence: TGTGCCAGCAGCTCCGGGGGAGGGATAGCCGAGACCCAGTACTTC. It is translated as CASSSGGGIAETQYF.

The chain couples TRBV3-1 (or the pseudogene TRBV3-2) to TRBJ1-1; 8 bases line up with TRBD1. In germline, CDR1 is LGHDT, CDR2 YNNKEL (reference sequence). The V segment lost 4 bases and the J segment 8 bases; nucleotides outside the gene matches: 9. The CDR3 covers 14 residues. The CDR3 is CASSPSARQGEAFF. CDR3 DNA sequence: TGTGCCAGCAGCCCCAGCGCCCGACAGGGGGAAGCTTTCTTT.

The chain employs TRBV5-1 and TRBJ2-7; D call uncertain. Trimming shortened V by 3 bases and J by 5 bases, and 6 bases separated the two germline ends. From germline, CDR1 is SGHRS and CDR2 YFSETQ. The CDR3 consists of 11 residues. The CDR3 DNA is TGCGCCAGCAGCTCAAGAGACGAGCAGTACTTC. Protein sequence: CASSSRDEQYF.

This clone was observed a handful of times. This sequence joins TRBV28 and TRBJ1-2, with D unresolved. Between the trimmed V and J ends, which lost 3 bases and 4 bases, there was a span of 15 bases. The CDR3 covers 15 residues. CDR1 and CDR2 from the germline V gene are MDHEN and SYDVKM. The CDR3 region is CASSFSGESGYGYTF. CDR3 bases: TGTGCCAGCAGTTTTAGCGGGGAATCGGGCTATGGCTACACCTTC.

In DNA, the CDR3 is TGTGCCAGCAGCGCGACAGGGATTGCAACTAATGAAAAACTGTTTTTT. Protein sequence: CASSATGIATNEKLFF. The chain combines TRBV9 with TRBJ1-4; 7 bases map to TRBD1. V shed 3 bases, J shed 0 bases, and the junction held 5 bases outside the gene matches. The germline gives CDR1 SGDLS, CDR2 YYNGEE. The CDR3 totals 16 residues.